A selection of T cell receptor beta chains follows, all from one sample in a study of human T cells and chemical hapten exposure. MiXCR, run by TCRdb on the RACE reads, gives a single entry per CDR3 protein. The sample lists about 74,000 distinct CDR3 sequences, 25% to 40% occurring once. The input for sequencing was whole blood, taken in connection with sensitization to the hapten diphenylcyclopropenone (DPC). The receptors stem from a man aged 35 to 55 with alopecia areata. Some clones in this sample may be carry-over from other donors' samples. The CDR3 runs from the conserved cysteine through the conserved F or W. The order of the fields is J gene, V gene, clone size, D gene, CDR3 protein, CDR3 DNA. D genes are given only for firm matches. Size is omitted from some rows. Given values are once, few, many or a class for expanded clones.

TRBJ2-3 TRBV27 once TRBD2 CASQTGGGPDTQYF TGTGCCAGCCAGACGGGAGGAGGGCCAGATACGCAGTATTTT
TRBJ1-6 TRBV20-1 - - CSARVESYNSPLHF TGCAGTGCTAGAGTTGAGAGTTATAATTCACCCCTCCACTTT
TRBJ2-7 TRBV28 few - CASSVWGSSYEQYF TGTGCCAGCAGCGTTTGGGGGAGCTCCTACGAGCAGTACTTC
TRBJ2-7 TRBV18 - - CASSPTERAEQYF TGTGCCAGCTCACCCACTGAAAGGGCCGAGCAGTACTTC
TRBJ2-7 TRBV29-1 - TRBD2 CSVPSGRVGSGEQYF TGCAGCGTTCCTAGCGGGAGAGTGGGTTCGGGGGAGCAGTACTTC
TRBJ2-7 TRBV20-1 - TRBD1 CSARDTRDRVVDEQYF TGCAGTGCTAGAGATACCCGGGACAGGGTGGTCGACGAGCAGTACTTC
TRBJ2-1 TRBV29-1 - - CSVVRGGSSYNEQFF TGCAGCGTTGTTAGGGGCGGAAGCTCCTACAATGAGCAGTTCTTC
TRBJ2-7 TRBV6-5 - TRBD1 CASSWGQGYEQYF TGTGCCAGCAGTTGGGGACAGGGCTACGAGCAGTACTTC
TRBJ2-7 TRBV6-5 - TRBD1 CASSYSGTAYSYEQYF TGTGCCAGCAGTTATTCCGGGACAGCCTACTCCTACGAGCAGTACTTC
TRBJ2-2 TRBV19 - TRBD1 CASSRDHRGSRDGELFF TGTGCCAGTAGTAGAGACCACAGGGGATCTCGAGACGGGGAGCTGTTTTTT
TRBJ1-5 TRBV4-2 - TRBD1 CASSQDPGTGVSNQPQHF TGTGCCAGCAGCCAAGATCCCGGGACAGGGGTTAGCAATCAGCCCCAGCATTTT
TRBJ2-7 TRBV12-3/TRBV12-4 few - CASSFGDEQYF TGTGCCAGCAGTTTTGGTGATGAGCAGTACTTC
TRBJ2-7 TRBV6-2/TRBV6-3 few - CASGPRSVSYEQYF TGTGCCAGCGGCCCCCGGTCAGTCTCCTACGAGCAGTACTTC
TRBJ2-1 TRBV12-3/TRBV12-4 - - CASSLALAGNEQFF TGTGCCAGCAGTTTAGCGCTAGCAGGTAATGAGCAGTTCTTC
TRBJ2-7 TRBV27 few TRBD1 CASSLGTGSYEQYF TGTGCCAGCAGTTTAGGGACAGGGTCCTACGAGCAGTACTTC
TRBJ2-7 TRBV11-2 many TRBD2 CASSSEGQTSGSGEQYF TGTGCCAGCAGCTCCGAGGGCCAGACTAGCGGGAGTGGCGAGCAGTACTTC
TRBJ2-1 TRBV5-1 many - CASSLASGFYNEQFF TGCGCCAGCAGCTTGGCGAGTGGGTTCTACAATGAGCAGTTCTTC
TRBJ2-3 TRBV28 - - CASSYRAGGTQYF TGTGCCAGCAGCTACAGGGCGGGCGGCACGCAGTATTTT
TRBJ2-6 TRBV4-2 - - CASSQDPGAGANVLTF TGTGCCAGCAGCCAAGATCCGGGGGCTGGGGCCAACGTCCTGACTTTC
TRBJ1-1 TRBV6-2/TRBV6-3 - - CASRLMGTEAFF TGTGCCAGCAGACTCATGGGGACTGAAGCTTTCTTT
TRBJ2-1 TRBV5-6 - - CASSLKGPNEQFF TGTGCCAGCAGCTTGAAAGGGCCGAATGAGCAGTTCTTC
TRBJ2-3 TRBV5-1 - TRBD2 CASSPQLAGVGNTQYF TGCGCCAGCAGCCCCCAACTAGCGGGAGTCGGCAATACGCAGTATTTT
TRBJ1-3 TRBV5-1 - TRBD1 CASSLDPGQGANTIYF TGCGCCAGCAGCTTGGATCCGGGACAGGGGGCTAACACCATATATTTT
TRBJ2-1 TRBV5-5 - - CASSRKGGGRSSYNEQFF TGTGCCAGCTCACGGAAAGGTGGGGGAAGGAGCTCCTACAATGAGCAGTTCTTC
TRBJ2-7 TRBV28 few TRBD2 CASSSTGGPNYEQYF TGTGCCAGCAGTTCAACGGGAGGGCCGAATTACGAGCAGTACTTC
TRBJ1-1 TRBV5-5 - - CASSLMLWVNTEAFF TGTGCCAGCAGCTTGATGTTGTGGGTGAACACTGAAGCTTTCTTT
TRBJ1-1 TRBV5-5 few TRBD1 CASSAGQFEAFF TGTGCCAGCAGCGCGGGACAGTTTGAAGCTTTCTTT
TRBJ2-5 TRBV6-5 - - CASSRLGGRETQYF TGTGCCAGCAGTCGTTTGGGGGGCAGGGAGACCCAGTACTTC
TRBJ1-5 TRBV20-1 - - CSARDRGGLNQPQHF TGCAGTGCTAGAGATAGGGGAGGGCTAAATCAGCCCCAGCATTTT
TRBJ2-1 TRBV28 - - CASSLMGMGWDEQFF TGTGCCAGCAGTTTAATGGGTATGGGATGGGATGAGCAGTTCTTC
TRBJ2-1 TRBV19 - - CASSPDSPGHEQFF TGTGCCAGTAGCCCCGACAGTCCAGGGCATGAGCAGTTCTTC
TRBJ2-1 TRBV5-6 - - CASSPTPGSYNEQFF TGTGCCAGCAGCCCGACTCCAGGGTCTTACAATGAGCAGTTCTTC
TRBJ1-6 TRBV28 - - CASSPRGNNSPLHF TGTGCCAGCAGTCCAAGGGGGAATAATTCACCCCTCCACTTT
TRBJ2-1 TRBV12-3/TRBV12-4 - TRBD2 CATRQAGPYNEQFF TGTGCCACCCGCCAAGCGGGACCGTACAATGAGCAGTTCTTC
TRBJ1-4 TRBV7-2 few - CASSVRRGDEKLFF TGTGCCAGCAGCGTCCGGAGGGGAGATGAAAAACTGTTTTTT
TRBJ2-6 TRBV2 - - CASSSRAPGANVLTF TGTGCCAGCAGTTCCCGGGCCCCTGGGGCCAACGTCCTGACTTTC
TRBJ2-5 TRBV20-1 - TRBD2 CSASERAGIQRGETQYF TGCAGTGCTAGTGAGAGAGCGGGGATACAGCGGGGAGAGACCCAGTACTTC
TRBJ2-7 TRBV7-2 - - CASSFKGSGEQYF TGTGCCAGCAGCTTTAAGGGGTCCGGCGAGCAGTACTTC
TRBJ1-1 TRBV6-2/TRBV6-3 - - CASSSLRGADTMNTEAFF TGTGCCAGCAGCTCATTGAGGGGGGCCGACACGATGAACACTGAAGCTTTCTTT
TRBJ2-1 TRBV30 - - CAWSVGAYNEQFF TGTGCCTGGAGTGTAGGCGCCTACAATGAGCAGTTCTTC
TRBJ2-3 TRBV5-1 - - CASSQDSDTQYF TGCGCCAGCAGCCAGGACAGCGATACGCAGTATTTT
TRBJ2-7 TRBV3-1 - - CASSHQVSRIQTRYHEQYF TGTGCCAGCAGCCATCAAGTCTCGCGGATCCAGACTAGATACCACGAGCAGTACTTC
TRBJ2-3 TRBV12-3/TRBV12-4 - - CASTGYSSTDTQYF TGTGCCAGCACCGGATACTCTAGCACAGATACGCAGTATTTT
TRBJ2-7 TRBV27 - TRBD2 CASSWGLATSYEQYF TGTGCCAGCAGTTGGGGACTAGCGACCTCCTACGAGCAGTACTTC
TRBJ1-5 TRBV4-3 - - CASSQAFQGNQPQHF TGCGCCAGCAGCCAAGCATTCCAAGGCAATCAGCCCCAGCATTTT
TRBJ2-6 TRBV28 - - CASQDRAGANVLTF TGTGCCAGTCAGGACCGGGCAGGGGCCAACGTCCTGACTTTC
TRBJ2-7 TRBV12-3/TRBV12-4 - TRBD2 CASSFASGYEQYF TGTGCCAGCAGTTTTGCTAGCGGCTACGAGCAGTACTTC
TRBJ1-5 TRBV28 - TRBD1 CASSSGQTNQPQHF TGTGCCAGCAGTTCGGGACAGACAAATCAGCCCCAGCATTTT
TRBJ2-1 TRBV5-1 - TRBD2 CASSRIPTASGRYNEQFF TGCGCCAGCAGTCGCATCCCTACGGCTAGCGGGAGGTACAATGAGCAGTTCTTC
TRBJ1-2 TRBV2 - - CASTVGQLYYGYTF TGTGCCAGCACCGTCGGACAGTTGTACTATGGCTACACCTTC
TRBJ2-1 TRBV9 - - CASNIGGYYNEQFF TGTGCCAGCAACATAGGGGGGTACTACAATGAGCAGTTCTTC
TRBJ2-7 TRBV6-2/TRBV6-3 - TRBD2 CASSRTSGSYEKYF TGTGCCAGCAGCCGGACTAGCGGCTCCTACGAGAAGTACTTC
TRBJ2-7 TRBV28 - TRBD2 CASSPTGGRLYEQYF TGTGCCAGCAGTCCTACAGGCGGGAGGCTCTACGAGCAGTACTTC
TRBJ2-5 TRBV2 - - CASSEALRAPGLETQYF TGTGCCAGCAGTGAAGCGCTTCGGGCACCAGGATTGGAGACCCAGTACTTC
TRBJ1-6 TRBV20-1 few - CSARGVQGGSPLHF TGCAGTGCTAGAGGGGTACAGGGAGGATCACCCCTCCACTTT
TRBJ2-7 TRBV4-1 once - CASSQVGGVAIYEQYF TGCGCCAGCAGCCAAGTCGGAGGGGTTGCGATCTACGAGCAGTACTTC
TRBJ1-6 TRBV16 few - CASSQSGRPLHF TGTGCCAGCAGCCAATCGGGTAGGCCCCTCCACTTT
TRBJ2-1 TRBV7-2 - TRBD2 CASSLVAAGGLTYNEQFF TGTGCCAGCAGCTTAGTTGCAGCGGGAGGGCTGACCTACAATGAGCAGTTCTTC
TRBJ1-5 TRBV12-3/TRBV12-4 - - CASAHSNQPQHF TGTGCCAGCGCCCATAGCAATCAGCCCCAGCATTTT
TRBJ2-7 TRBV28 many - CASSHPSVDSYEQYF TGTGCCAGCAGCCATCCCTCGGTCGACAGCTACGAGCAGTACTTC